What follows describes a single TCR beta chain. The antigen is undetermined. Focal radiation plus CTLA-4 blockade with ipilimumab was administered to patients who had chemo-refractory metastatic non-small-cell lung cancer. Germline V gives CDR1 GTSNPN, CDR2 SVGIG (reference sequence). The V end lost 0 bases, the J end lost 0 bases, and 9 bases lay between the germline ends. The CDR3 is made up of 15 amino acids. Sequenced by immunoSEQ multiplex PCR; TCRdb stores in-frame clones only, minus some. The sample has about 98,000 clones; 75% to 90% are singletons. This specimen belongs to a study of radiotherapy plus CTLA-4 blockade in lung cancer. Regarding the study as a whole: Blood-borne expansion of tumor-derived TCR clones followed radiotherapy plus ipilimumab.

The sequence was obtained from a human donor with non-small cell lung cancer who had a partial response to radiotherapy plus ipilimumab. Sample: peripheral blood, taken from a patient treated with radiotherapy plus ipilimumab. The V gene is TRBV30, the J gene TRBJ1-5; no clear D gene. CDR3 nucleotides: TGTGCCTGGAGTGTAGCGGGCTATAGCAATCAGCCCCAGCATTTT. It yields the protein CAWSVAGYSNQPQHF.